Included here is one T cell receptor (beta chain) sequence, with context. This clonotype has just one count. Which antigen it targets is not known. This likely comes from a read error, as the CDR3 has no conserved phenylalanine or tryptophan at its end. The entry originates in a study of tumor-infiltrating lymphocytes in primary liver carcinoma (dated by TCRdb to between 2016 and 2019). At the level of the whole study: Surgical resection was performed in China between November 2015 and March 2016 on four or five patients with histopathologically diagnosed primary liver carcinoma. Of the five patients, three men and two women aged 30 to 69 years, four had hepatocellular carcinoma and one had combined HCC and intrahepatic cholangiocarcinoma. The five patients had tumors staged T1-T3 N0M0, with maximum diameters ranging from about 4.2 to 11 cm. Roughly 3.5 to 8 million productive TCRbeta reads were obtained per sample, and no significant difference in read depth was found between tissue types. The study combined TCRbeta repertoire sequencing, expression microarrays and whole-exome sequencing across five regions of each liver tumor, with adjacent normal tissue and blood. A total of 35 specimens from 5 patients underwent TCRbeta repertoire sequencing, comprising 25 tumor regions, 5 adjacent noncancerous liver tissues and 5 peripheral blood samples. Reproducibility between technical replicate repertoires was high, with correlation coefficients above 0.98 and mean shared-clone rates roughly 0.87. Results and caveats for the whole study, not just this receptor: Repertoire overlap was found to be higher between tumor regions (mean about 35%) than between tumor-adjacent (roughly 17%) or tumor-blood (roughly 15%) pairs, consistent with antigen-driven expansion. Only a few patients were included in the study, and the authors note that the findings should be validated in a larger study. The top 250 clones made up a significantly larger repertoire fraction in tumors than in blood (p = 0.039). Because only the TCR beta chain was sequenced and unpaired alpha chains were not captured, true repertoire diversity is likely underestimated. Comparison of CD4+ and CD8+ T cell repertoires was precluded by the use of bulk unsorted samples.

The CDR3 has 15 residues if both end residues are counted. Kept here is only the CDR3 DNA, which spans 45 bases and is read in frame from base 1. For CDR1 and CDR2, the germline V gene (reference sequence) lists SGHAT and FQDESV. V is clipped by 0 bases and J by 1 base, and the sequence between their germline boundaries is 9 bases long. Using a constant-region primer and ProtoScript II reverse transcriptase, TCRbeta-specific cDNA was reverse-transcribed from approximately 500 ng total RNA. Construction of the TCRbeta libraries relied on three nested rounds of multiplex PCR, following a slightly modified ARM-PCR procedure. The first two PCR rounds used multiplex TRBV1-TRBV30 forward primers with a Cbeta reverse primer, each for around 10 cycles. A final 25-cycle PCR with Deep VentR polymerase added sample barcodes and Illumina adapters. Before sequencing, amplicons of 200-500 bp were purified from gel using a QIAquick gel extraction kit. An Illumina HiSeq 2500 was used to sequence the TCRbeta amplicons, generating 250-bp paired-end reads. The study's processing was this. To recover full CDR3 sequences, reads were quality-trimmed using Trimmomatic v0.33 and paired reads were then merged using FLASH v1.2.11. V, D and J germline segments were assigned to the rearranged TCRbeta sequences by MiGEC v1.2.1b. VDJtools v1.0.0 computed clonotype statistics and Shannon-Wiener diversity indices. Except for diversity analysis, only the 250 most abundant clonotypes of each sample were used in subsequent analyses to reduce sampling bias. TCRdb applied fastp at Q25 and MiXCR to the public reads, then kept only in-frame beta chains. Each CDR3 protein gets just one entry, which takes the most common genes and DNA from the rows behind it. The V and J calls reflect TCRdb's pipeline rather than the authors' work. The table for this sample lists hundreds of thousands of distinct CDR3 sequences; around three fifths of them were counted only once. The biggest ten clones account for approximately 9% of the sample.

Blood RNA was extracted from unsorted whole blood using TRIzol reagent, and germline DNA was obtained with the DNeasy Blood & Tissue kit. Patients had chronic HBV infection and were treatment-naive at sampling. Four milliliters of peripheral blood were collected into K2EDTA tubes before surgery. The clonotype was recovered from a man aged 35 to 55 with primary liver carcinoma and hepatitis B virus infection. Sequencing was done on a sample of peripheral blood. This chain is built from TRBV11-1 and TRBJ1-1; TRBD1 is a weak D gene call, 5 bases matching. At the DNA level, the sequence is TGTGCCAGCAGCTTAGCAGGGGCTGGGAACACTGAAGCTTTCTTG. This is translated as CASSLAGAGNTEAFL.